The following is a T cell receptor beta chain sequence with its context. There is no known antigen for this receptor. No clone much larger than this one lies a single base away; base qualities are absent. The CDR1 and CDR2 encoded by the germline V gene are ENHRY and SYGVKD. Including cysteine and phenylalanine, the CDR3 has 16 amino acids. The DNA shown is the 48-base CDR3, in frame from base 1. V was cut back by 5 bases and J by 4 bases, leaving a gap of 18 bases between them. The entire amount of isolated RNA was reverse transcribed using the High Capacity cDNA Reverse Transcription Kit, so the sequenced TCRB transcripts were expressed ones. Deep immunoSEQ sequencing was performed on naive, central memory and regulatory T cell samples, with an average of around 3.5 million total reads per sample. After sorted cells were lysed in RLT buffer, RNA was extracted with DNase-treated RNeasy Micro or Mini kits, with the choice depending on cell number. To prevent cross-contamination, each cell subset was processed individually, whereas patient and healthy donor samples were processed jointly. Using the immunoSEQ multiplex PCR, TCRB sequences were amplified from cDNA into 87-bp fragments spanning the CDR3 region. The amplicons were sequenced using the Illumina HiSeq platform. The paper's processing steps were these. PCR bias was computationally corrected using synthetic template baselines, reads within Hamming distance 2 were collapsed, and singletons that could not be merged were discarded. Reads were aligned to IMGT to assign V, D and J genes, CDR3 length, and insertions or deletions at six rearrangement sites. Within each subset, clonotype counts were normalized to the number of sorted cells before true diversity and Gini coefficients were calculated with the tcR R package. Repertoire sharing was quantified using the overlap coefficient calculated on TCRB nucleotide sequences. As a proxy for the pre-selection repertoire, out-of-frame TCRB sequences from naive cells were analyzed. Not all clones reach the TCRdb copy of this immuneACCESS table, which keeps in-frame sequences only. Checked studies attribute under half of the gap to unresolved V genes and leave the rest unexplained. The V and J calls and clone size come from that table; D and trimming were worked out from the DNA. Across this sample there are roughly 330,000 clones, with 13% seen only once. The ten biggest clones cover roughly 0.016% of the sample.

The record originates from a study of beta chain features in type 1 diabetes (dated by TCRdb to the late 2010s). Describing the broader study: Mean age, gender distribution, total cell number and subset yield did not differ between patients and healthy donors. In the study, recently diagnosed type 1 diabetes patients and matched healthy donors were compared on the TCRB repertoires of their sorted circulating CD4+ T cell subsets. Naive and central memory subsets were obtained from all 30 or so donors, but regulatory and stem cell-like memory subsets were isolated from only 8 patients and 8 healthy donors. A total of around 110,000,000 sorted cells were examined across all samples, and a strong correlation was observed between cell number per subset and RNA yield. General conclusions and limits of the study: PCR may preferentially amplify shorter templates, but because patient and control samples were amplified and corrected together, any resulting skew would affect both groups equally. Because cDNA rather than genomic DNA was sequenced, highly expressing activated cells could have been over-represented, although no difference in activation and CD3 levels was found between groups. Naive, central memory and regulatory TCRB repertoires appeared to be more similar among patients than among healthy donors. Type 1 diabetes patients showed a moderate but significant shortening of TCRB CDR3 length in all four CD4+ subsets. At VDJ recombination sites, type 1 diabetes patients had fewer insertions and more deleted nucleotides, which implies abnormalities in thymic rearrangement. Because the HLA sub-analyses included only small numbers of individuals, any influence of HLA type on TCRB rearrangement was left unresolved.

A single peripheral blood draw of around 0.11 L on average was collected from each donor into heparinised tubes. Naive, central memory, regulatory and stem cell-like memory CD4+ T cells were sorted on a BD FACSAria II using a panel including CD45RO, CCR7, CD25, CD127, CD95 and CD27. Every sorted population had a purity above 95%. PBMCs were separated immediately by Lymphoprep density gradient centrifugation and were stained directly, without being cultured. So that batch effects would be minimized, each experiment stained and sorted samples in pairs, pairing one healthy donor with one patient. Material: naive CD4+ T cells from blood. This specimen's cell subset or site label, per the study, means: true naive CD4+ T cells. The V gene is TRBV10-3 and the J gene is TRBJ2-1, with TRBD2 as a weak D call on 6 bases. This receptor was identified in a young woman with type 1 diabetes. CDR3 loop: CAISNSVADLYNEQFF. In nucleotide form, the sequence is TGTGCCATCAGTAACAGTGTAGCGGACCTTTACAATGAGCAGTTCTTC.